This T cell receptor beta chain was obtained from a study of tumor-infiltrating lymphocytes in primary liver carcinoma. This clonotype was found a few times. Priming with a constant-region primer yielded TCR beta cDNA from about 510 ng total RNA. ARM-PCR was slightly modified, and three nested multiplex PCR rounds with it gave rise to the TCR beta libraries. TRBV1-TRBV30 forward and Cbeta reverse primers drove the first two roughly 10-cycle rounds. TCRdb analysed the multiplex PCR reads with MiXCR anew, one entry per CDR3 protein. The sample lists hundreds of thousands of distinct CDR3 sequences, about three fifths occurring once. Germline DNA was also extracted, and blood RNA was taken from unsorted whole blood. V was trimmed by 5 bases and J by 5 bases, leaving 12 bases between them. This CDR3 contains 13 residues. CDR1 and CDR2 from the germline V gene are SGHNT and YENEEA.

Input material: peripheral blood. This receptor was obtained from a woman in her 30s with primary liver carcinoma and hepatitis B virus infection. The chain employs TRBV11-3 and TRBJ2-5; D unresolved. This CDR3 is CASSRVAEETQYF. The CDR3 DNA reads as TGTGCCAGCAGCCGGGTGGCGGAGGAGACCCAGTACTTC.